The 23 T cell receptor beta chains listed next were all sequenced from one sample in a study of blood T cell repertoires in COVID-19. TCRdb's copy holds only in-frame clones and misses some; the assay was immunoSEQ multiplex PCR. The table lists some 94,000 clones, around 84% of them singletons. The sequencing input was peripheral blood. These receptors all come from a man between 65 and 80 years old with active or convalescent COVID-19.

The V call is TRBV28, the J call TRBJ2-6; D is perhaps TRBD1 (5 bases). The germline gives CDR1 MDHEN, CDR2 SYDVKM. The CDR3 length is 16 residues. Trimming removed 4 bases at V and 0 bases at J, with 10 bases between. The chain's CDR3 is CASSSQVSSGANVLTF. As DNA, the CDR3 is TGTGCCAGCAGTTCACAGGTTAGCTCTGGGGCCAACGTCCTGACTTTC.

This clone was counted a few times. The V call is TRBV5-1, the J call TRBJ2-3; 10 nucleotides line up with TRBD2. V dropped 3 bases and J dropped 0; count of bases not matched to a gene: 4. Germline CDR1 SGHRS, CDR2 YFSETQ. The CDR3 extends over 16 amino acids. CDR3 sequence: CASSSLAGVSTDTQYF. CDR3 DNA: TGCGCCAGCAGCTCCCTAGCGGGGGTGAGCACAGATACGCAGTATTTT.

The chain joins TRBV13 to TRBJ1-1; unclear D gene. This CDR3 is 14 amino acids long. Germline V gene sequence: CDR1 PRHDT, CDR2 FYEKMQ (reference sequence). The V end lost 2 bases, the J end lost 4 bases, and 11 bases lay between the germline ends. The CDR3: CASSLQVQATEAFF. The CDR3 bases are TGTGCCAGCAGCTTACAAGTCCAAGCCACTGAAGCTTTCTTT. The full variable domain, with the rest looked up from reference TRBV13 and TRBJ1-1, is AAGVIQSPRHLIKEKRETATLKCYPIPRHDTVYWYQQGPGQDPQFLISFYEKMQSDKGSIPDRFSAQQFSDYHSELNMSSLELGDSALYFCASSLQVQATEAFFGQGTRLTVV.

This clone appeared a few times. J is TRBJ1-3 and V is TRBV9; 8 bases map to TRBD1. V lost 3 bases, J lost 4 bases, and 6 bases stayed unmatched. The CDR3 is made up of 15 amino acids. Germline V CDR1 and CDR2: SGDLS, YYNGEE. The CDR3 DNA follows: TGTGCCAGCAGCGGCCAGGGGGCGGCGGGAAACACCATATATTTT. Encoded protein: CASSGQGAAGNTIYF.

This chain joins TRBV2 and TRBJ2-3; no clear D. CDR1 and CDR2 from the germline V gene are SNHLY and FYNNEI. V gave up 6 bases and J gave up 2 bases, with 3 bases separating them. This CDR3 contains 11 residues. The CDR3 DNA reads as TGTGCCAGCAGCCACACAGATACGCAGTATTTT. Residues: CASSHTDTQYF.

The chain carries TRBV4-3 and TRBJ1-1, with 10 nucleotides matching TRBD1. The germline V gene has CDR1 LGHNA and CDR2 YSLEER. The trim removed 0 bases at V and 5 bases at J, leaving 6 bases unmatched. The CDR3 is 16 residues long. CDR3 coding DNA: TGCGCCAGCAGCCAAGATCAGGGACAGGGGAGGACTGAAGCTTTCTTT. It specifies CASSQDQGQGRTEAFF.

J is TRBJ1-2 and V is TRBV4-2; D gene ambiguous. V dropped 0 bases and J dropped 2 bases, with 10 bases sitting between them. CDR3 size: 15 residues. Germline assignment: CDR1 LGHNA and CDR2 YNFKEQ. CDR3 amino acids: CASSQDPQPNYGYTF. The CDR3 DNA is TGTGCCAGCAGCCAAGATCCACAGCCGAACTATGGCTACACCTTC.

This chain joins TRBV19 and TRBJ1-3, with a tentative D call TRBD1 (5 bases). Per germline, CDR1 LNHDA and CDR2 SQIVND (reference sequence). V lost 6 bases, J lost 0 bases, and 15 bases lay in between. The CDR3 length is 16 residues. The CDR3 nucleotides are TGTGCCAGTAGACGACAGAGCCTCTCCTCTGGAAACACCATATATTTT. It is translated as CASRRQSLSSGNTIYF.

This chain links TRBV4-1 with TRBJ1-1; 9 positions agree with TRBD1. V was clipped by 6 bases and J by 7 bases; unmatched bases: 15. The CDR3 has 16 amino acids. Looked up from germline, CDR1 is MGHRA and CDR2 is YSYEKL. The CDR3 protein is CASSGPRTGVLGEAFF. The CDR3 bases are TGCGCCAGCAGTGGGCCTAGGACAGGGGTTCTTGGTGAAGCTTTCTTT.

This sequence joins TRBV5-1 and TRBJ1-5; D might be TRBD1 (6 bases). CDR3 length: 13 residues. Trimming cost V 2 bases and J 8 bases, with 11 bases left between them. Looked up from germline, CDR1 is SGHRS and CDR2 is YFSETQ. CDR3 loop: CASSLGGNEPQHF. In DNA, the CDR3 is TGCGCCAGCAGCTTAGGGGGAAATGAGCCCCAGCATTTT.

The chain links TRBV6-2 or TRBV6-3 to TRBJ1-5; 7 bases line up with TRBD1. The CDR3 length is 11 residues. CDR1 and CDR2 (germline): MNHEY, SVGEGT. Trimming took 5 bases from V and 11 from J; bases not matched to a gene: 3. The CDR3 protein is CASSLQGAQHF. The CDR3 DNA follows: TGTGCCAGCAGTCTCCAGGGGGCCCAGCATTTT.

The chain is built from TRBV5-1 and TRBJ2-1; tentative D call: TRBD2 (5 bases). This CDR3 region has 15 residues. Trimming took 5 bases from V and 0 from J, leaving 12 bases between them. Germline assignment: CDR1 SGHRS and CDR2 YFSETQ. The CDR3 nucleotides read TGCGCCAGCAGTGCCGCGGGCGTCTCCTACAATGAGCAGTTCTTC. This sequence encodes CASSAAGVSYNEQFF.

The chain's CDR3 is CASSGQGDQPQHF. CDR3 bases: TGTGCCAGCTCGGGACAGGGCGATCAGCCCCAGCATTTT. This sequence joins TRBV2 and TRBJ1-5; 9 nucleotides align to TRBD1. This CDR3 comprises 13 residues. Germline trimming cut 8 bases from V and 5 bases from J; bases unmatched to any gene: 4. CDR1 SNHLY and CDR2 FYNNEI come from the germline V gene.

J is TRBJ1-3 and V is TRBV18; no firm D call. In germline, CDR1 is KGHSH, CDR2 LQKENI. The CDR3 consists of 19 residues. The V and J ends lost 3 bases and 0 bases respectively, with 21 bases between them. Here the CDR3 reads CASSPFPLRGSNSGNTIYF. The CDR3 DNA reads as TGTGCCAGCTCACCGTTTCCATTGAGAGGGAGCAACTCTGGAAACACCATATATTTT.

This chain connects TRBV28 to TRBJ1-1, with unresolved D. This CDR3 comprises 12 residues. V lost 4 bases, J lost 1 base, and 4 bases lay in between. CDR1 MDHEN and CDR2 SYDVKM come from the germline V gene. CDR3 protein: CASSYRNTEAFF. DNA of the CDR3: TGTGCCAGCAGTTACAGGAACACTGAAGCTTTCTTT.

CDR3 nucleotides: TGTGCCAGCAGTTTCGGTGGAAAACCGGGACAGAGGGAGACCCAGTACTTC. Its protein is CASSFGGKPGQRETQYF. The chain uses TRBV28 and TRBJ2-5; 7 nucleotides match TRBD1. Germline trimming cut 3 bases from V and 5 bases from J; bases unmatched to any gene: 15. The CDR3 has 17 amino acids. Per the germline V gene, CDR1 is MDHEN and CDR2 is SYDVKM.

The genes are TRBV18 and TRBJ2-3; possibly TRBD1 for D (6 bases). From germline, CDR1 is KGHSH and CDR2 LQKENI. This CDR3 has 16 residues. V dropped 5 bases and J dropped 4 bases, with 19 bases sitting between them. The CDR3 is CASSSKMDRFSDTQYF. For the CDR3, the DNA is TGTGCCAGCTCATCAAAGATGGACAGATTTTCAGATACGCAGTATTTT.

This rearrangement joins TRBV11-2 to TRBJ2-5, with 7 bases identical to TRBD1. With V trimmed by 2 bases and J by 3 bases, 3 bases remained unmatched. Germline-derived CDR1 and CDR2 are SGHAT and FQNNGV. The CDR3 spans 14 residues. CDR3 sequence: CASSLRGREETQYF. The CDR3 bases are TGTGCCAGCAGCTTAAGGGGGCGAGAAGAGACCCAGTACTTC. Using reference TRBV11-2 and TRBJ2-5 for the parts outside the CDR3, the full variable domain is EAGVAQSPRYKIIEKRQSVAFWCNPISGHATLYWYQQILGQGPKLLIQFQNNGVVDDSQLPKDRFSAERLKGVDSTLKIQPAKLEDSAVYLCASSLRGREETQYFGPGTRLLVL.

The chain combines TRBV7-2 with TRBJ1-2; 7 nucleotides agree with TRBD1. With 1 base clipped from V and 7 bases from J, the junction kept 6 bases outside the gene matches. This CDR3 contains 14 residues. In germline, CDR1 is SGHTA, CDR2 FQGNSA. The chain's CDR3 is CASSLVMQGGGYTF. The CDR3 bases are TGTGCCAGCAGCTTAGTGATGCAGGGGGGTGGCTACACCTTC.

The DNA for the CDR3 is TGCGCCAGCAGCTCGGGACTAGTCGAAGAGACCCAGTACTTC. Translating it yields CASSSGLVEETQYF. J is TRBJ2-5 and V is TRBV5-1; 8 positions agree with TRBD2. The CDR3 contains 14 residues. V was pared by 3 bases and J by 3 bases, with 4 bases of the junction left unmatched. Germline loops: CDR1 SGHRS, CDR2 YFSETQ.

J is TRBJ2-7 and V is TRBV6-5; 8 bases line up with TRBD1. CDR3 length equals 14 residues. Trimming at V came to 6 bases and at J to 2 bases, leaving 6 bases not matched to a gene. The germline V gene encodes CDR1 MNHEY and CDR2 SVGAGI. The DNA of the CDR3 is TGTGCCAGCAGGAGGGGACAGGAGGCCTACGAGCAGTACTTC. It encodes CASRRGQEAYEQYF.

The rearrangement uses TRBV7-2 and TRBJ2-1, with 11 bases matching TRBD2. The CDR3 loop spans 13 amino acids. Trimming cost V 3 bases and J 8 bases; bases outside gene matches: 0. Germline V gene sequence: CDR1 SGHTA, CDR2 FQGNSA. CDR3: CASSFSGGDEQFF. DNA of the CDR3: TGTGCCAGCAGCTTTAGCGGGGGGGATGAGCAGTTCTTC. Using reference TRBV7-2 and TRBJ2-1 for the parts outside the CDR3, the full variable domain is GAGVSQSPSNKVTEKGKDVELRCDPISGHTALYWYRQSLGQGLEFLIYFQGNSAPDKSGLPSDRFSAERTGGSVSTLTIQRTQQEDSAVYLCASSFSGGDEQFFGPGTRLTVL.

This clone has a handful of counts. The V call is TRBV4-1, the J call TRBJ2-2; a possible D gene is TRBD1 (6 bases). The CDR3 is 17 amino acids. CDR1 and CDR2 (germline): MGHRA, YSYEKL. V was clipped by 4 bases and J by 6 bases, with 21 bases between them. CDR3 sequence reads: CASSRKGDRAGAGELFF. DNA for the CDR3: TGCGCCAGCAGCCGCAAGGGGGACCGGGCCGGGGCCGGGGAGCTGTTTTTT.